Listed below are T cell receptor beta chains from one sample, sequenced in a study of T cells in Graves' hyperthyroidism and ophthalmopathy. TCRdb reanalysed the multiplex PCR reads using MiXCR and keeps one entry per CDR3 protein. The repertoire has 500,000 to 550,000 distinct CDR3 sequences, roughly 21% of them found once; the top ten carry less than 55%. Sequencing was performed on blood. The receptors come from a man aged 40-50 years with Graves' ophthalmopathy. CDR3s include the opening cysteine and the closing phenylalanine or tryptophan. Fields, in order: J gene, D gene, V gene, clone size, CDR3 protein, CDR3 DNA. D genes are given only for firm matches. Not all rows give a size; the values are once, few, many and, for expanded clones, a class.

TRBJ1-2,-,TRBV28,many,CASSGSGPPYGYTF,TGTGCCAGCAGTGGTTCTGGTCCACCCTATGGCTACACCTTC
TRBJ2-1,-,TRBV30,few,CAWSSGLPYNEQFF,TGTGCCTGGAGTTCCGGGTTACCATACAATGAGCAGTTCTTC
TRBJ2-3,-,TRBV27,-,CASSSPGAATDTQYF,TGTGCCAGCAGTTCCCCGGGCGCCGCCACAGATACGCAGTATTTT
TRBJ2-1,TRBD1,TRBV6-2/TRBV6-3,-,CASSTRGQENYNEQFF,TGTGCCAGCAGTACCCGGGGACAGGAGAATTACAATGAGCAGTTCTTC
TRBJ1-5,-,TRBV20-1,-,CSARAPADFDQPQHF,TGCAGTGCTAGAGCCCCCGCGGATTTCGATCAGCCCCAGCATTTT
TRBJ1-1,TRBD1,TRBV27,few,CASSTPTGTRAFF,TGTGCCAGCAGTACCCCGACAGGGACGAGAGCTTTCTTT
TRBJ2-2,-,TRBV6-1,few,CASSDLLGSGELFF,TGTGCCAGCAGTGATTTGCTGGGCTCCGGGGAGCTGTTTTTT
TRBJ2-6,TRBD1,TRBV5-1,many,CASSTGQGASGANVLTF,TGCGCCAGCAGCACCGGACAGGGGGCATCTGGGGCCAACGTCCTGACTTTC
TRBJ1-5,-,TRBV29-1,-,CSVGMGSGQPQHF,TGCAGCGTTGGAATGGGCAGCGGTCAGCCCCAGCATTTT
TRBJ2-3,-,TRBV19,-,CASSLLATSTDTQYF,TGTGCCAGTAGTTTACTAGCTACCTCCACAGATACGCAGTATTTT
TRBJ2-3,TRBD2,TRBV11-2,many,CASRPRGLGRIGGTDTQYF,TGTGCCAGCAGGCCCCGGGGACTAGGAAGGATTGGTGGCACAGATACGCAGTATTTT
TRBJ1-1,TRBD1,TRBV29-1,-,CSVEGVGQASTEAFF,TGCAGCGTTGAAGGGGTGGGACAGGCGAGTACTGAAGCTTTCTTT
TRBJ2-7,-,TRBV6-1,many,CASSSQPGLLTYEQYF,TGTGCCAGCAGTTCGCAACCGGGACTTCTGACCTACGAGCAGTACTTC
TRBJ2-1,TRBD2,TRBV4-1,-,CASSQTGLAGFNEQFF,TGCGCCAGCAGCCAGACCGGACTAGCGGGGTTCAATGAGCAGTTCTTC
TRBJ1-5,TRBD1,TRBV7-9,few,CASSWDRGPHQPQHF,TGTGCCAGCAGCTGGGACAGGGGGCCTCATCAGCCCCAGCATTTT
TRBJ2-2,-,TRBV9,-,CASSVLTGNTGELFF,TGTGCCAGCAGCGTACTTACGGGAAACACCGGGGAGCTGTTTTTT
TRBJ2-7,TRBD2,TRBV7-9,-,CASSPRLAEGPDYEQYF,TGTGCCAGCAGCCCACGACTAGCGGAGGGGCCCGACTACGAGCAGTACTTC
TRBJ1-5,TRBD1,TRBV12-3/TRBV12-4,many,CASSGDRGWGNQPQHF,TGTGCCAGCAGCGGCGACAGGGGATGGGGCAATCAGCCCCAGCATTTT
TRBJ1-5,-,TRBV19,-,CASTHSFSNQPQHF,TGTGCCAGTACTCACAGTTTTAGCAATCAGCCCCAGCATTTT
TRBJ2-1,-,TRBV18,few,CASSPGWQGLRNEQFF,TGTGCCAGCTCCCCCGGTTGGCAGGGTTTGAGAAATGAGCAGTTCTTC
TRBJ2-7,-,TRBV27,-,CASSPRRMGNEQYF,TGTGCCAGCAGTCCTCGGCGAATGGGCAACGAGCAGTACTTC
TRBJ1-2,TRBD1,TRBV2,-,CASSVGTGGGYGYTF,TGTGCCAGCAGTGTCGGGACAGGGGGCGGGTATGGCTACACCTTC
TRBJ1-1,-,TRBV6-1,many,CASSLKAGSTEAFF,TGTGCCAGCAGTCTAAAAGCGGGGAGCACTGAAGCTTTCTTT